This T cell receptor (beta chain) was found in a study of tumor T cells in aggressive B-cell lymphoma. Germline CDR1 is MNHEY and CDR2 is SMNVEV (reference sequence). CDR3 length: 14 residues. Trimming took off 8 bases at V and 4 bases at J, with 17 bases between the two ends. The protocol was immunoSEQ multiplex PCR, while the TCRdb copy is restricted to in-frame clones and leaves out a portion. The data show about 3,200 clones, around 94% seen once. The sequence was collected from an adult with diffuse large B cell lymphoma. Sequenced: tumor tissue. The rearrangement uses TRBV27 and TRBJ1-2, with a tentative D call TRBD1 (6 bases). The CDR3 here is CASGRQAQFYGYTF. In DNA form, the CDR3 reads TGTGCCAGCGGCAGACAGGCCCAATTCTATGGCTACACCTTC.